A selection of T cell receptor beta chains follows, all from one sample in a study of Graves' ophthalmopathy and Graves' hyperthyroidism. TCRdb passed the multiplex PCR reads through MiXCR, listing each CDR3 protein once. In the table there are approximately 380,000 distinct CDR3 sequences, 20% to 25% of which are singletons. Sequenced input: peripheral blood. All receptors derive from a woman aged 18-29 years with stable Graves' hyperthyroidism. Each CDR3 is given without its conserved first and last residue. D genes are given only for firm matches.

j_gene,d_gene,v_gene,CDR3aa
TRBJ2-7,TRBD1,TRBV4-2,ASSHPEGDRGPYEQY
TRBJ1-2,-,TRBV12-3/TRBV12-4,ASSAAFDYGYT
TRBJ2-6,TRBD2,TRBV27,ASSSVVGSGRATGANVLT
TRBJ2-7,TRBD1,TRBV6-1,ASTRDRTYEQY
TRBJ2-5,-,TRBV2,ASSLTGTTQETQY
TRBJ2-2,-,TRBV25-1,ASDSTKNTGELF
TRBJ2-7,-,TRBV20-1,SAPSVLAPYEQY
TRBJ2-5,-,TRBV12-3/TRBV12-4,ASSGRRETQY
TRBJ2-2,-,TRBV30,AWKRDGPGELF
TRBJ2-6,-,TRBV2,ASSMAKAAGANVLT
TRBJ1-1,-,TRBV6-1,ASSGYRAVNTEAF
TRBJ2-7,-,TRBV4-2,ASSQGAVDWDEQY
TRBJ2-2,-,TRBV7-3,ASSLVQLNTGELF
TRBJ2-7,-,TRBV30,AWSVSHEQY
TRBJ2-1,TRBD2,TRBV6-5,ASSYEAGGPDEQF
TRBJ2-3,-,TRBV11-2,ASSLDRTSTDTQY
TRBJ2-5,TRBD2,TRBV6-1,ASWRGAQETQY
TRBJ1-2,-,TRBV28,ASRGIGSETNYGYT
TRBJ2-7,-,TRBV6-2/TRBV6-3,ASSYSGSFFSYEQY
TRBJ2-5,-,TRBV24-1,ATSDWDTQETQY
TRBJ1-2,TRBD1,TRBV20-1,SARDVPGQGGYGYT
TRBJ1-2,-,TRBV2,ASNIQGTYGYT
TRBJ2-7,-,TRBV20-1,SASIPGEQY
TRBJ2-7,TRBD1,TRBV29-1,CVEGDSSYEQY
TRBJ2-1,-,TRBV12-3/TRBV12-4,ASSLGRGSYNEQF
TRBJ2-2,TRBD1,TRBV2,ASSRDRGGTGELF
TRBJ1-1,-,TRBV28,ASSLPKMGGVTEAF
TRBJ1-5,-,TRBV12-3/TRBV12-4,ASSRGNQPQH
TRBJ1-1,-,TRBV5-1,ASSLRVGAALNTEAF
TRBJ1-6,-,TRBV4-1,ASSHPRWGDSPLH
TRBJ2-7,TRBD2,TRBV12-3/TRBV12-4,ASSPGLEPGHEQY
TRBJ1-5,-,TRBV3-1,ASSQDGTGPQH
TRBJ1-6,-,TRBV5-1,ASSMGIDVAPLH
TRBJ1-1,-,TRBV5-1,ASSWTGTANTEAF
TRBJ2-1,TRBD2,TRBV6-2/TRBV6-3,ASRWSGRGSSYNEQF
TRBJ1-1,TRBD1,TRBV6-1,ASRHPDRGMTF